This is a list of T cell receptor beta chains from one sample in a study of long-term antiretroviral therapy in people with HIV. TCRdb's copy holds only in-frame clones and misses some; the assay was immunoSEQ multiplex PCR. The sample shows tens of thousands of clones, around 69% of them seen only once. The starting material was unsorted PBMCs, obtained less than 1.8 years before starting antiretroviral therapy. The source is a woman aged 35 to 49 with HIV. Each CDR3 is given with its conserved first and last residue. Fields, in order: CDR3 protein, CDR3 DNA, D gene, J gene, V gene. A D gene is named only where the DNA matches it firmly.

CDR3aa: CASSLGYRVSGNTIYF; CDR3nt: TGTGCCAGCAGCTTAGGTTACCGGGTCTCTGGAAACACCATATATTTT; d_gene: NA; j_gene: TRBJ1-3; v_gene: TRBV7-2
CDR3aa: CASSLVAGGNQPQHF; CDR3nt: TGCGCCAGCAGCTTGGTTGCGGGGGGCAATCAGCCCCAGCATTTT; d_gene: NA; j_gene: TRBJ1-5; v_gene: TRBV5-1
CDR3aa: CASSLLGSYEQYF; CDR3nt: TGTGCCAGCAGCCTACTCGGTTCCTACGAGCAGTACTTC; d_gene: NA; j_gene: TRBJ2-7; v_gene: TRBV14
CDR3aa: CASRARQGQGETQYF; CDR3nt: TGTGCCAGCAGGGCCCGACAGGGTCAAGGAGAGACCCAGTACTTC; d_gene: TRBD1; j_gene: TRBJ2-5; v_gene: TRBV6-5
CDR3aa: CSVEGGRAHNEQFF; CDR3nt: TGCAGCGTTGAAGGTGGGAGGGCCCACAATGAGCAGTTCTTC; d_gene: TRBD2; j_gene: TRBJ2-1; v_gene: TRBV29-1
CDR3aa: CASSLAQRLNTEAFF; CDR3nt: TGTGCCAGCAGCTTAGCACAAAGACTGAACACTGAAGCTTTCTTT; d_gene: NA; j_gene: TRBJ1-1; v_gene: TRBV7-9
CDR3aa: CAWSVRDRGYNEQFF; CDR3nt: TGTGCCTGGAGTGTTAGGGACAGGGGATACAATGAGCAGTTCTTC; d_gene: TRBD1; j_gene: TRBJ2-1; v_gene: TRBV30
CDR3aa: CASSDTRFNQPQHF; CDR3nt: TGTGCCAGCAGTGATACAAGATTCAATCAGCCCCAGCATTTT; d_gene: NA; j_gene: TRBJ1-5; v_gene: TRBV6-1
CDR3aa: CAWITGGGNTIYF; CDR3nt: TGTGCCTGGATAACCGGAGGGGGAAACACCATATATTTT; d_gene: NA; j_gene: TRBJ1-3; v_gene: TRBV30
CDR3aa: CASSLGAGWGELFF; CDR3nt: TGTGCCAGCAGCTTAGGGGCGGGATGGGGGGAGCTGTTTTTT; d_gene: NA; j_gene: TRBJ2-2; v_gene: TRBV7-2
CDR3aa: CATSSKGGSNQPQHF; CDR3nt: TGTGCCACCAGCAGTAAGGGGGGTAGCAATCAGCCCCAGCATTTT; d_gene: NA; j_gene: TRBJ1-5; v_gene: TRBV15
CDR3aa: CASSPRAGNQPQHF; CDR3nt: TGTGCCAGTAGTCCAAGGGCAGGCAATCAGCCCCAGCATTTT; d_gene: NA; j_gene: TRBJ1-5; v_gene: TRBV19
CDR3aa: CASSKDTYGYTF; CDR3nt: TGTGCCAGCAGTAAGGACACCTATGGCTACACCTTC; d_gene: NA; j_gene: TRBJ1-2; v_gene: TRBV6-5
CDR3aa: CAISWGSNDEQYF; CDR3nt: TGTGCCATCAGCTGGGGGAGTAACGACGAGCAGTACTTC; d_gene: NA; j_gene: TRBJ2-7; v_gene: TRBV10-3